This TCR beta chain stems from a study of T cell responses to AZD1222 COVID-19 vaccine. Germline lookup yields CDR1 SQVTM and CDR2 ANQGSEA. The J segment lost 8 bases and the V segment lost 7 bases, leaving 7 bases of the junction unmatched. The CDR3 loop spans 11 amino acids. Sequenced by immunoSEQ multiplex PCR; TCRdb stores in-frame clones only, minus some. The table lists around 160,000 clones, about 93% of them singletons. This clonotype was obtained from an adult in good health. The rearrangement uses TRBV29-1 and TRBJ1-2; 7 bases are shared with TRBD1. This specimen consisted of peripheral blood, obtained on day 0 of AZD1222 vaccination. The CDR3 region has the DNA TGCAGCGGAACCAGGGGGGGAGGCTACACCTTC. Its protein product is CSGTRGGGYTF.